The rows below give T cell receptor beta chains drawn from one sample of a study of control samples from healthy donors and cancer patients. Only in-frame clones appear in the TCRdb table, and some are missing; sequencing was by immunoSEQ multiplex PCR. The sample carries about 180,000 clones, around nine tenths recorded once. The sequencing input was blood. Receptors were obtained from a man aged 25-45 years in good health. Both conserved end residues are part of each CDR3. Each record gives: J gene, D gene, V gene, clone size, CDR3 DNA, CDR3 protein. The D gene is left open where the match is weak. Clone size is stated in some rows and not others, as once, few, many or a class when expanded.

TRBJ1-1 | NA | TRBV21-1 | NA | TGTGCCAGCAGCAAAGTCCCTACCGGGGGGGGCACTGAAGCTTTCTTT | CASSKVPTGGGTEAFF
TRBJ2-2 | TRBD2 | TRBV27 | NA | TGTGCCAGCACAATAGCGGGCTACACCGGGGAGCTGTTTTTT | CASTIAGYTGELFF
TRBJ1-1 | TRBD1 | TRBV2 | NA | TGTGCCAGCAGTGAAATGGACAGGGACGACACTGAAGCTTTCTTT | CASSEMDRDDTEAFF
TRBJ2-7 | TRBD2 | TRBV4-1 | NA | TGCGCCAGCAGCCAAGCTTGGACTAGCGGCTACGAGCAGTACTTC | CASSQAWTSGYEQYF
TRBJ2-7 | TRBD2 | TRBV4-1 | NA | TGCGCCAGCAGCGCAAGCGATTCTAGCGGGGGCTCCTACGAGCAGTACTTC | CASSASDSSGGSYEQYF
TRBJ1-1 | NA | TRBV5-1 | NA | TGCGCCAGCAGCTTGGCTTTCATCGGGGATCCAGCTTTCTTT | CASSLAFIGDPAFF
TRBJ2-2 | NA | TRBV18 | NA | TGTGCCAGCTCACCACCGGGTACCGGGGAGCTGTTTTTT | CASSPPGTGELFF
TRBJ1-1 | NA | TRBV5-1 | NA | TGCGCCAGCAGCTTGGTCCTAAACACTGAAGCTTTCTTT | CASSLVLNTEAFF
TRBJ2-3 | TRBD2 | TRBV4-2 | NA | TGTGCCAGCAGCCAAAAGCTAGCGGGGGGCACAGATACGCAGTATTTT | CASSQKLAGGTDTQYF
TRBJ2-1 | NA | TRBV7-2 | NA | TGTGCCAGCAGCCCGCCTACTGGATTGTTTGAGCAGTTCTTC | CASSPPTGLFEQFF
TRBJ1-1 | NA | TRBV11-2 | NA | TGTGCCAGCAGCTTTCGCGGGGGCGCTGATGGTGAAGCTTTCTTT | CASSFRGGADGEAFF
TRBJ1-1 | TRBD1 | TRBV6-4 | NA | TGTGCCAGCAGTGTGACAGGGGTGGACACTGAAGCTTTCTTT | CASSVTGVDTEAFF
TRBJ2-6 | TRBD2 | TRBV19 | NA | TGTGCCAGTATTCGGGGGGGCTCTGGGGCCAACGTCCTGACTTTC | CASIRGGSGANVLTF
TRBJ2-1 | NA | TRBV5-1 | NA | TGCGCCAGCAGCCCCGGTTATGAGCAGTTCTTC | CASSPGYEQFF
TRBJ1-3 | NA | TRBV5-4 | NA | TGTGCCAGCAGCTTTGGCGGTGGAAACACCATATATTTT | CASSFGGGNTIYF
TRBJ2-2 | TRBD2 | TRBV7-8 | few | TGTGCCAGCAGCTCGGACGGCGGGGGGGCCGGCGGGGAGCTGTTTTTT | CASSSDGGGAGGELFF
TRBJ1-1 | NA | TRBV29-1 | NA | TGCAGCTCAACATCGGGGAACACTGAAGCTTTCTTT | CSSTSGNTEAFF
TRBJ1-2 | NA | TRBV28 | once | TGTGCCAGCGGACCAATTACAGGGTACTATGGCTACACCTTC | CASGPITGYYGYTF